This T cell receptor beta chain emerged from a study of T-cell reconstitution after alpha-beta-depleted transplantation in children. Findings and caveats of the study: At one year after transplant, newly produced T cells mostly accounted for T-cell counts and diversity.

Details on this clonotype: Its antigen remains unidentified. A single base separates this from a much larger clone, so it may be a read error. The CDR3 end shows no conserved phenylalanine or tryptophan, and so a read error is likely.

Unique molecular identifiers were used in preparing the TCRbeta library. TCRdb fed the PCR reads into MiXCR, producing one record per CDR3 protein. The data show 97,000 or so distinct CDR3 sequences, approximately 6% seen once. CDR1 and CDR2 (germline): SGHVS, FQNEAQ. Deletions cut 5 bases from V and 0 bases from J, with 7 bases between. The CDR3 loop spans 13 amino acids. The receptor was isolated from a female patient under 10 years old who had a stem cell transplant for Fanconi anemia, so the T cells may come from the graft donor. The sample here was PBMCs, mostly from graft donor cells, taken 60 days after TCRalphabeta/CD19-depleted stem cell transplant. The chain recombines TRBV7-8 with TRBJ1-1; no definite D call. The CDR3 bases are TGTGCCAGCAGCGTCCTGATGAACACTGAAGCTTTCTCT. It specifies CASSVLMNTEAFS.